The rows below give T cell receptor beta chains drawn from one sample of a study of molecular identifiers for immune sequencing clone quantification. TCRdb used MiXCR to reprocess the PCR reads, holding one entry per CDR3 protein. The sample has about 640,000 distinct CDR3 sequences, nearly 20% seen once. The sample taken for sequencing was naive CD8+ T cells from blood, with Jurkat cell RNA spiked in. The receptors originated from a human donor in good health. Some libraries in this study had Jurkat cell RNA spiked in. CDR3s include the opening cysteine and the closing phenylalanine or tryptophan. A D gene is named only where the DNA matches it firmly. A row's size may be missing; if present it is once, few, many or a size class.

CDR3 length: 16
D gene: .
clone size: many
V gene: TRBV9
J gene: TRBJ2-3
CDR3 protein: CASSVGRRTGTDTQYF
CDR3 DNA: TGTGCCAGCAGCGTAGGGCGCAGGACCGGCACAGATACGCAGTATTTT

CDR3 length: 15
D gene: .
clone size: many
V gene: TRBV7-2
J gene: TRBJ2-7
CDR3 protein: CASSLHPGEAYEQYF
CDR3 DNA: TGTGCCAGCAGCTTACATCCGGGAGAAGCCTACGAGCAGTACTTC

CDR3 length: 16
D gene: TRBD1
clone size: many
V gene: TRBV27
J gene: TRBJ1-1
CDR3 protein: CASSLQGLQGYTEAFF
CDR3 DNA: TGTGCCAGCAGTTTACAGGGGCTACAGGGGTACACTGAAGCTTTCTTT

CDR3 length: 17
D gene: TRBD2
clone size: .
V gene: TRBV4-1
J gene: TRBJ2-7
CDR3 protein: CASSQDLSGSPNYEQYF
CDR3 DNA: TGCGCCAGCAGCCAAGATCTGAGCGGGAGTCCCAACTACGAGCAGTACTTC

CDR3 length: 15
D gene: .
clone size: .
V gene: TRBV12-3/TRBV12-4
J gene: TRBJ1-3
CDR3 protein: CASTHTAYSGNTICF
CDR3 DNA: TGTGCCAGCACCCATACAGCGTACTCTGGAAACACCATATGTTTC

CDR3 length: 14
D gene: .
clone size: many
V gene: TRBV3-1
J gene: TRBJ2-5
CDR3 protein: CASSSGRFQETQYF
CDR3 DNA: TGTGCCAGCAGCTCGGGACGGTTCCAAGAGACCCAGTACTTC

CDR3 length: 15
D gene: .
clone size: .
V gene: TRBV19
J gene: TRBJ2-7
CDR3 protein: CASSLSARGQNEQYF
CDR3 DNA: TGTGCCAGTAGTTTGAGCGCCAGGGGTCAAAACGAGCAGTACTTC

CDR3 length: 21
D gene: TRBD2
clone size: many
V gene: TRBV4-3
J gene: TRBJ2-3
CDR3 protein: CASSQDSWPSGEQRWADTQYF
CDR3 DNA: TGCGCCAGCAGCCAAGATTCGTGGCCTAGCGGGGAGCAGAGGTGGGCAGATACGCAGTATTTT

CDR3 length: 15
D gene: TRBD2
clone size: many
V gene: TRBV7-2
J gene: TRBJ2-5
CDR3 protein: CASSSGLAPVETQYF
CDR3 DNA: TGTGCCAGCAGCTCGGGACTAGCGCCCGTAGAGACCCAGTACTTC

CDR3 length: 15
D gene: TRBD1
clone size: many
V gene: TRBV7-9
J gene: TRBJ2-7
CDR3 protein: CASSEGQGVTYEQYF
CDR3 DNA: TGTGCCAGCAGCGAGGGACAGGGGGTGACCTACGAGCAGTACTTC

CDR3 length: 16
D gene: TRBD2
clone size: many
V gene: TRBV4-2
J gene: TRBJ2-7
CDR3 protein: CASSQLSGTSGTEQYF
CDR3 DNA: TGTGCCAGCAGCCAACTCTCCGGGACTAGCGGGACCGAGCAGTACTTC

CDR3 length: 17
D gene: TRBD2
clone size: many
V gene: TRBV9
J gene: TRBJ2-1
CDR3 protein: CASSASLSGGDKGEQFF
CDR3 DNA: TGTGCCAGCAGCGCTTCACTTAGCGGGGGGGATAAGGGTGAGCAGTTCTTC

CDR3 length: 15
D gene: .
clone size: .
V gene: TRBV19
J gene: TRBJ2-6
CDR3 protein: CATTSVSFGANVLTF
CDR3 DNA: TGTGCCACCACTTCGGTCTCTTTTGGGGCCAACGTCCTGACTTTC

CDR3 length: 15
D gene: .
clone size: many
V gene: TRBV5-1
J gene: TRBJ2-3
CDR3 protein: CASSLSGGSTDTQYF
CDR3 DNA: TGCGCCAGCAGCTTGTCCGGGGGTAGCACAGATACGCAGTATTTT

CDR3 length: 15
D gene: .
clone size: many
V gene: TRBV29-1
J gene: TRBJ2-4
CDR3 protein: CSVEDSTLAKNIQYF
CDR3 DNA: TGCAGCGTTGAAGACTCGACATTAGCCAAAAACATTCAGTACTTC

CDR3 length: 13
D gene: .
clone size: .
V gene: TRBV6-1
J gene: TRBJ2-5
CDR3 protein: CASRGPQQGTQYF
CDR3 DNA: TGTGCCAGCAGGGGACCTCAACAAGGGACCCAGTACTTC

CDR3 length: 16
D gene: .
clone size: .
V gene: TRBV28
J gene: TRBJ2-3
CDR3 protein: CASSHGIGSGTDTQYF
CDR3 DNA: TGTGCCAGCAGTCACGGAATAGGGTCTGGCACAGATACGCAGTATTTT

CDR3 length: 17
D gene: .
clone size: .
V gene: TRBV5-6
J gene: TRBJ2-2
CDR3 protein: CASSLRPERANTGELFF
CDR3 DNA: TGTGCCAGCAGCTTAAGGCCCGAGAGGGCGAACACCGGGGAGCTGTTTTTT

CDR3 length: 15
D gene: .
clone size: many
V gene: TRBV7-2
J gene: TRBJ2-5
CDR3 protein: CASSSGDRVQETQYF
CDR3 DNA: TGTGCCAGCAGCTCGGGGGACAGAGTACAAGAGACCCAGTACTTC

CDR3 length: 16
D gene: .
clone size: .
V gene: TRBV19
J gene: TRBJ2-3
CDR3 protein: CASSWDLISSTDTQYF
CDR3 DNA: TGTGCCAGTAGTTGGGACCTGATCTCTAGCACAGATACGCAGTATTTT

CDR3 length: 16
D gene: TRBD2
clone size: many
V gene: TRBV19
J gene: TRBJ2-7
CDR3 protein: CASSIAGTSGNYEQYF
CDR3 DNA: TGTGCCAGTAGTATAGCCGGGACTAGCGGGAACTACGAGCAGTACTTC

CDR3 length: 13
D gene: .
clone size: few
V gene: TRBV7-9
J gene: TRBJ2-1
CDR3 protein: CASIPQGYNEQFF
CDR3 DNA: TGTGCCAGCATCCCTCAGGGTTACAATGAGCAGTTCTTC

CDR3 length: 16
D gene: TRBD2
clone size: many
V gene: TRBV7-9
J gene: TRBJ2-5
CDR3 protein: CASSPFSGGAWETQYF
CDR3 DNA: TGTGCCAGCAGCCCCTTTAGCGGGGGGGCCTGGGAGACCCAGTACTTC

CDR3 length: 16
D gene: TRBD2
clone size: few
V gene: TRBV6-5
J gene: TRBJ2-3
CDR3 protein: CASRRKRETHTDTQYF
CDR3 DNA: TGTGCCAGCAGAAGAAAGCGGGAGACCCACACAGATACGCAGTATTTT

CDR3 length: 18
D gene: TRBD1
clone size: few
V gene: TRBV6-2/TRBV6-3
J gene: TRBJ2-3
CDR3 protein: CASSSGTGSVVGTDTQYF
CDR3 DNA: TGTGCCAGCAGTTCCGGGACAGGGTCGGTTGTTGGGACAGATACGCAGTATTTT

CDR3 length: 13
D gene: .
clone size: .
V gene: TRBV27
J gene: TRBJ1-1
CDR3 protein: CASSTQVSTEAFF
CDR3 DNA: TGTGCCAGCAGTACGCAGGTGAGCACTGAAGCTTTCTTT

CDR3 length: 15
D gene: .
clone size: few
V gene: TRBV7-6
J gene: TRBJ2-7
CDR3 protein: CASSLAEGSNYEQYF
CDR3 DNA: TGTGCCAGCAGCTTAGCGGAGGGGTCGAACTACGAGCAGTACTTC

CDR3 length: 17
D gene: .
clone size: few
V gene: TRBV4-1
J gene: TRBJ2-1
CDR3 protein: CASSQEGDFLRYNEQFF
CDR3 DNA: TGCGCCAGCAGCCAAGAAGGGGACTTTTTGCGGTACAATGAGCAGTTCTTC